The T cell receptor (beta chain) under discussion was sequenced for a study of OX40 agonist ivuxolimab in advanced cancers. Across the whole study: An anti-OX40 (CD134) antibody with agonistic activity, ivuxolimab, was administered to patients. Study results and limitations: Some nonresponders additionally presented with little normalized T-cell clonal expansion. Both CD4+ and CD8+ T cell populations in blood had undergone clonal expansion by week 6 at 0.1 to 3.0 mg/kg.

V gave up 5 bases and J gave up 0 bases, with 5 bases separating them. Germline V gives CDR1 SGHTA, CDR2 FQGNSA. The CDR3 spans 12 residues. Only a few counts were recorded for this clone. Its antigen is still unknown. The protocol was immunoSEQ multiplex PCR, while the TCRdb copy is restricted to in-frame clones and leaves out a portion. Among fewer than 90,000 clones listed, 85% were seen once. Baseline was the first blood sampling point, followed by cycle 4 day 1 and cycle 7 day 1. The J gene is TRBJ2-7, the V gene TRBV7-2; a weak D match, TRBD2 (5 bases). This material consisted of CD4+ or CD8+ T cells sorted from blood, taken in a trial of the OX40 agonist ivuxolimab. The receptor comes from an adult with an advanced solid tumor such as melanoma, head and neck, liver or kidney cancer. The CDR3 DNA reads as TGTGCCAGCAGCGGGAGCTCCTACGAGCAGTACTTC. Translated: CASSGSSYEQYF. The full variable domain, its missing parts supplied by reference TRBV7-2 and TRBJ2-7, is GAGVSQSPSNKVTEKGKDVELRCDPISGHTALYWYRQSLGQGLEFLIYFQGNSAPDKSGLPSDRFSAERTGGSVSTLTIQRTQQEDSAVYLCASSGSSYEQYFGPGTRLTVT.